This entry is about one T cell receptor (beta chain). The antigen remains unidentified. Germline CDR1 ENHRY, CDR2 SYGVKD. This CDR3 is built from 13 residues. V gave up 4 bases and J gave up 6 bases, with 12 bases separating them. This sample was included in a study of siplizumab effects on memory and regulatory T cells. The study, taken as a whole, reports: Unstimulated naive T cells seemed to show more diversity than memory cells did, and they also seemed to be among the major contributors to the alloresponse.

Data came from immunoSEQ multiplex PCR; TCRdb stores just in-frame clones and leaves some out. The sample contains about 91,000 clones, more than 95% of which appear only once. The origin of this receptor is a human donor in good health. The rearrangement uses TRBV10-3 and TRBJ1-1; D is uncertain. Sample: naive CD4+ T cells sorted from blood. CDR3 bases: TGTGCCATCAGTGGCGTAGAAAGACCTGAAGCTTTCTTT. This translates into CAISGVERPEAFF.